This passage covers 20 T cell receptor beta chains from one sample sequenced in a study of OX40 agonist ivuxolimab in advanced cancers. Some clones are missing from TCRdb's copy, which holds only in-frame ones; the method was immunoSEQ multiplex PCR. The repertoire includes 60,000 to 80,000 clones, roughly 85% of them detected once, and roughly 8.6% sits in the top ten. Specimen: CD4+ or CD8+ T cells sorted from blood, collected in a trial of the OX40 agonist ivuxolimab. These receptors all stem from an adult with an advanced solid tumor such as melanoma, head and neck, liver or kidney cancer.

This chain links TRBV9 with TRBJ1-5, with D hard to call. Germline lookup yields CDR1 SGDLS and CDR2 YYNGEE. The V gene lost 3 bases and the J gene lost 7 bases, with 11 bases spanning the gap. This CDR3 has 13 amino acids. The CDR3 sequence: CASSAGGRQPQHF. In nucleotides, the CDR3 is TGTGCCAGCAGCGCGGGAGGAAGGCAGCCCCAGCATTTT. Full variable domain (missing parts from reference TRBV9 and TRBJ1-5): DSGVTQTPKHLITATGQRVTLRCSPRSGDLSVYWYQQSLDQGLQFLIQYYNGEERAKGNILERFSAQQFPDLHSELNLSSLELGDSALYFCASSAGGRQPQHFGDGTRLSIL.

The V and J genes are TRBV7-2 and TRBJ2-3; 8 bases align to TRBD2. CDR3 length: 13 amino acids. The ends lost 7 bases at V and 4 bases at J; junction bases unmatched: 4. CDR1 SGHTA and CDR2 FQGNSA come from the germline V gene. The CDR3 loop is CASTFSGADTQYF. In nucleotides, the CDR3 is TGTGCCAGCACATTTAGCGGGGCAGATACGCAGTATTTT. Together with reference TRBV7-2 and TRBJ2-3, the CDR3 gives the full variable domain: GAGVSQSPSNKVTEKGKDVELRCDPISGHTALYWYRQSLGQGLEFLIYFQGNSAPDKSGLPSDRFSAERTGGSVSTLTIQRTQQEDSAVYLCASTFSGADTQYFGPGTRLTVL.

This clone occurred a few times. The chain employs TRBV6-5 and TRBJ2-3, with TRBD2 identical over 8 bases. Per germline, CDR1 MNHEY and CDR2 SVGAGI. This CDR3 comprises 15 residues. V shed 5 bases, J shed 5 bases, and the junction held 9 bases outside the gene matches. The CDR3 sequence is CASSPRGGALDTQYF. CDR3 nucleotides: TGTGCCAGCAGTCCACGGGGGGGGGCCCTAGATACGCAGTATTTT.

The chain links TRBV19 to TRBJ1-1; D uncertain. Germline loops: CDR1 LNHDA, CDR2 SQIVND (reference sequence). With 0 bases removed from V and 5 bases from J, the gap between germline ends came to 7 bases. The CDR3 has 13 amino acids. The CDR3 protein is CASSIDSQTEAFF. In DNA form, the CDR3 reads TGTGCCAGTAGTATAGATTCGCAGACTGAAGCTTTCTTT.

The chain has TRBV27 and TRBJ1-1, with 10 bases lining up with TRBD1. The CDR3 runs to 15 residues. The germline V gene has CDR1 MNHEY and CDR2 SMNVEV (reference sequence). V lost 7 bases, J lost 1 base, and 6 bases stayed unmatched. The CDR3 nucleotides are TGTGCCAGCACTCAGAGGACAGGGGGGAACACTGAAGCTTTCTTT. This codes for CASTQRTGGNTEAFF.

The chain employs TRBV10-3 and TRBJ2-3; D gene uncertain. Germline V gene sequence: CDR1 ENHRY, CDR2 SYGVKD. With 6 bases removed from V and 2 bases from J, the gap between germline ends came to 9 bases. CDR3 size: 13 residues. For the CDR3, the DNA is TGTGCCATCAGAGCCAGCCTCACAGATACGCAGTATTTT. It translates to CAIRASLTDTQYF.

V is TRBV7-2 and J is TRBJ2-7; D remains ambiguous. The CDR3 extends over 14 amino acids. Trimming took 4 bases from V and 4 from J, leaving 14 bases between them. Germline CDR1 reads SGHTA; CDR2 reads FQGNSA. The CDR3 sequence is CASSSANRAYEQYF. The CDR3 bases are TGTGCCAGCAGCTCCGCGAATAGGGCTTACGAGCAGTACTTC.

The CDR3 DNA follows: TGTGCCAGCAGTTCCCAGCCGGGGAAGGGGAACACTGAAGCTTTCTTT. The encoded protein is CASSSQPGKGNTEAFF. This rearrangement joins TRBV6-6 to TRBJ1-1; D is uncertain. This CDR3 contains 16 residues. V was trimmed by 4 bases and J by 1 base, leaving 16 bases between them. Germline lookup yields CDR1 MNHNY and CDR2 SVGAGI (reference sequence).

CDR3 amino acids: CASSLSSRVGGYTF. CDR3 DNA sequence: TGTGCCAGCAGTTTAAGTAGCAGGGTTGGTGGCTACACCTTC. The V and J genes are TRBV28 and TRBJ1-2, with D perhaps matching TRBD1 (5 bases). This CDR3 is built from 14 residues. Germline CDR1 MDHEN, CDR2 SYDVKM. Trimming removed 2 bases at V and 7 bases at J, with 14 bases between.

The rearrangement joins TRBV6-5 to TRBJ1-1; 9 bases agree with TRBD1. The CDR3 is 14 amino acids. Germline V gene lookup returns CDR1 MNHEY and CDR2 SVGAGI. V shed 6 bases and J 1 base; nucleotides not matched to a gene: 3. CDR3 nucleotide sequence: TGTGCCAGCAGCCGGGGACAGGGGAACACTGAAGCTTTCTTT. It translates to CASSRGQGNTEAFF.

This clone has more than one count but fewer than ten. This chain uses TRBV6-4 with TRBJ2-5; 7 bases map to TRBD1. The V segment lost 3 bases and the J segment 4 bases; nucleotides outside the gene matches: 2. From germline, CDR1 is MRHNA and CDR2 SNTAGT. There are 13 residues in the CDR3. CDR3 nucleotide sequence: TGTGCCAGCAGTGAAAACAGGGGAGAGACCCAGTACTTC. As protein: CASSENRGETQYF.

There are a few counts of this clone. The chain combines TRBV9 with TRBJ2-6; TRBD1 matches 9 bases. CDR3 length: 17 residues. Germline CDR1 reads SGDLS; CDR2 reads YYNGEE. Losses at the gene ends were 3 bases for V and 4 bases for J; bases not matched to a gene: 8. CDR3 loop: CASSGPGTGSGANVLTF. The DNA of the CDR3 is TGTGCCAGCAGCGGTCCCGGGACAGGGTCCGGGGCCAACGTCCTGACTTTC.

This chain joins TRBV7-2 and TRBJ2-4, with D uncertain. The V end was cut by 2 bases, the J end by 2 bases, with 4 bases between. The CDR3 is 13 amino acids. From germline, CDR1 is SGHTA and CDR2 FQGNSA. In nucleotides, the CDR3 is TGTGCCAGCAGCTTACCCCCCAAAAACATTCAGTACTTC. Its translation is CASSLPPKNIQYF.

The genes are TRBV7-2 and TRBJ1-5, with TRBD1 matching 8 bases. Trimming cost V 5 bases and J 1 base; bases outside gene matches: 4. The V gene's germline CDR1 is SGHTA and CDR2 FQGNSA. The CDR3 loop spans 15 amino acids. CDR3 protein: CASSINRGSNQPQHF. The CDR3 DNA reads TGTGCCAGCAGCATTAACAGGGGGAGCAATCAGCCCCAGCATTTT. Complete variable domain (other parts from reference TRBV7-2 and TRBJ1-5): GAGVSQSPSNKVTEKGKDVELRCDPISGHTALYWYRQSLGQGLEFLIYFQGNSAPDKSGLPSDRFSAERTGGSVSTLTIQRTQQEDSAVYLCASSINRGSNQPQHFGDGTRLSIL.

In nucleotides, the CDR3 is TGTGCCAGCAGTGCACCGTCCAATGTCGGGGAGCTGTTTTTT. It is translated as CASSAPSNVGELFF. The chain uses TRBV25-1 and TRBJ2-2; D call uncertain. The CDR3 extends over 14 amino acids. Per the germline V gene, CDR1 is MGHDK and CDR2 is SYGVNS. Trimming pared 4 bases from V and 7 bases from J, leaving 13 bases between.

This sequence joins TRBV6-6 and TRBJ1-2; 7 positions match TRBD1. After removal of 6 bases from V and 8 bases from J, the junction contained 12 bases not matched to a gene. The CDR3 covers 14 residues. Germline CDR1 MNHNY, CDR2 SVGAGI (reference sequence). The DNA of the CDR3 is TGTGCCAGCAGCGTCGGACAGGAAGGATACGGCTACACCTTC. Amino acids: CASSVGQEGYGYTF.

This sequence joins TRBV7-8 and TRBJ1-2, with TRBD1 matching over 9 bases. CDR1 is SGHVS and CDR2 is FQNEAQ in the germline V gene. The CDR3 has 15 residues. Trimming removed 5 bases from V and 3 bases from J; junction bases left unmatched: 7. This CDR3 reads CASSATGGAYYGYTF. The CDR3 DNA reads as TGTGCCAGCAGCGCTACAGGGGGCGCTTACTATGGCTACACCTTC.

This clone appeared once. CDR3 loop: CASSSHRGRGTQYF. CDR3 DNA sequence: TGTGCCAGCAGCTCCCACAGGGGGAGGGGGACCCAGTACTTC. This sequence joins TRBV9 and TRBJ2-5; D possibly corresponds to TRBD1 (8 bases). Trimming left V 4 bases short and J 7 bases short, with 17 bases between. The CDR3 runs 14 residues. Germline CDR1 is SGDLS and CDR2 is YYNGEE. Looking up the rest from reference TRBV9 and TRBJ2-5 gives the full variable domain: DSGVTQTPKHLITATGQRVTLRCSPRSGDLSVYWYQQSLDQGLQFLIQYYNGEERAKGNILERFSAQQFPDLHSELNLSSLELGDSALYFCASSSHRGRGTQYFGPGTRLLVL.

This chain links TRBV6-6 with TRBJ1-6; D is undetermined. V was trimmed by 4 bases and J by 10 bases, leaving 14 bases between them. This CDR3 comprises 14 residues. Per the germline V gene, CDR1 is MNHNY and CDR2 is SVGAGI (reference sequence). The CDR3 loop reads CASSFLSLDSPLHF. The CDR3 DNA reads TGTGCCAGCAGTTTTCTCTCCCTGGACTCACCCCTCCACTTT.

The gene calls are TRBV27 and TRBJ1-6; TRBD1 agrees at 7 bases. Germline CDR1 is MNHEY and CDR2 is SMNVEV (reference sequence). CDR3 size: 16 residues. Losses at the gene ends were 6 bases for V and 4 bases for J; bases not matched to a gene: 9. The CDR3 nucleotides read TGTGCCAGCAGCCTCGGACAGGTCCCGTATAATTCACCCCTCCACTTT. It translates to CASSLGQVPYNSPLHF.